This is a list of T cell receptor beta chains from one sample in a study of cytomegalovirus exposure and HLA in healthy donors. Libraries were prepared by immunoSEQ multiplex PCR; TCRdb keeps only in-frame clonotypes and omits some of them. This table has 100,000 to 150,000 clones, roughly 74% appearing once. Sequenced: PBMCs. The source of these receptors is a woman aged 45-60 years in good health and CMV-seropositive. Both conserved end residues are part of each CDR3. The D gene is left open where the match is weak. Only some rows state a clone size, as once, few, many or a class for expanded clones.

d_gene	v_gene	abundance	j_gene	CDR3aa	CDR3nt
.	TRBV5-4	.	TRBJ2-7	CASSAPGYYEQYF	TGTGCCAGCAGCGCACCAGGGTACTACGAGCAGTACTTC
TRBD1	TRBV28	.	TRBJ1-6	CASNRAGTGKSPLHF	TGTGCCAGCAATCGAGCCGGGACAGGGAAATCACCCCTCCACTTT
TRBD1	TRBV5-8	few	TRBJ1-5	CASSGQGRQPQHF	TGTGCCAGCAGCGGACAGGGGAGGCAGCCCCAGCATTTT
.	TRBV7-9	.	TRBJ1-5	CASSFAGTGNQPQHF	TGTGCCAGCAGCTTCGCGGGTACGGGCAATCAGCCCCAGCATTTT
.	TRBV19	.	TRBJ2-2	CASRQRGSTGELFF	TGTGCCAGTAGACAAAGGGGGTCTACCGGGGAGCTGTTTTTT
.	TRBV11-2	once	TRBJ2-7	CASRLRRDEQYF	TGTGCCAGCAGGCTAAGACGGGACGAGCAGTACTTC
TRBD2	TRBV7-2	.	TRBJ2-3	CASSPRAGEAQYF	TGTGCCAGCAGCCCGAGAGCGGGGGAGGCGCAGTATTTT
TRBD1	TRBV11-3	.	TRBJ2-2	CASSPGGTNTGELFF	TGTGCCAGCAGCCCAGGGGGTACGAACACCGGGGAGCTGTTTTTT
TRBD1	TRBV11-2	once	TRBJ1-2	CASSLDRGNGYTF	TGTGCCAGCAGCTTAGACAGGGGGAATGGCTACACCTTC
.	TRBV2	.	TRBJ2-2	CASSYRDSGELFF	TGTGCCAGCAGTTACAGGGATTCCGGGGAGCTGTTTTTT
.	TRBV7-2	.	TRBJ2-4	CASSLEGGTKNIQYF	TGTGCCAGCAGCTTAGAAGGGGGAACCAAAAACATTCAGTACTTC
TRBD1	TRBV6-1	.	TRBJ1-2	CASSESRTGGDYTF	TGTGCCAGCAGTGAATCTCGGACAGGGGGCGACTACACCTTC
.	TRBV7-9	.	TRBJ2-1	CASSRGQYNEQFF	TGTGCCAGCAGCCGAGGACAGTACAATGAGCAGTTCTTC
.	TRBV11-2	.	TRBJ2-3	CASSLVRHSTDTQYF	TGTGCCAGCAGTTTGGTTCGACACTCCACAGATACGCAGTATTTT
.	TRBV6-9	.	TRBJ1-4	CASSYLRGWGGREKLFF	TGTGCCAGCAGTTATCTGCGAGGGTGGGGGGGGAGGGAAAAACTGTTTTTT
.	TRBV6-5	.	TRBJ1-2	CASSYSINGNYGYTF	TGTGCCAGCAGTTACTCGATAAACGGGAACTATGGCTACACCTTC
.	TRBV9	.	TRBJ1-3	CASSVQAGAPGNTIYF	TGTGCCAGCAGCGTTCAAGCAGGGGCACCCGGAAACACCATATATTTT
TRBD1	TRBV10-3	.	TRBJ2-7	CAISASDRGVDEQYF	TGTGCCATCAGTGCTTCAGACAGGGGCGTCGACGAGCAGTACTTC
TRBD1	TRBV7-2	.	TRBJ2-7	CASSLGQGNYEQYF	TGTGCCAGCAGCTTAGGACAGGGGAACTACGAGCAGTACTTC
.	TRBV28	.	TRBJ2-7	CASSSVGAKKVEQYF	TGTGCCAGCAGTAGTGTGGGGGCCAAGAAGGTCGAGCAGTACTTC
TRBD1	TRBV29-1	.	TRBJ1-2	CSVQTLYRGRGDYGYTF	TGCAGCGTCCAAACCCTATACAGGGGGCGAGGGGACTATGGCTACACCTTC
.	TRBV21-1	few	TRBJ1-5	CASSSWARDRGNNQPQHF	TGTGCCAGCAGCTCCTGGGCCAGGGACAGGGGTAATAATCAGCCCCAGCATTTT
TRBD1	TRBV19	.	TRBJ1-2	CASSTDRVRGYTF	TGTGCCAGTAGTACGGACAGGGTCCGAGGCTACACCTTC
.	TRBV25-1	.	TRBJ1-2	CASSPLGRDYGYTF	TGTGCCAGCAGTCCCCTGGGGAGGGACTATGGCTACACCTTC
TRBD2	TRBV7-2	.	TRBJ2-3	CASSLDELAGVDTQYF	TGTGCCAGCAGCTTAGACGAACTAGCGGGGGTAGATACGCAGTATTTT
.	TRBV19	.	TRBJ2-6	CASTGHPASGANVLTF	TGTGCCAGTACCGGACATCCAGCCTCTGGGGCCAACGTCCTGACTTTC
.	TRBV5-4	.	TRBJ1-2	CASSVEGGYGYTF	TGTGCCAGCAGCGTAGAAGGGGGCTATGGCTACACCTTC
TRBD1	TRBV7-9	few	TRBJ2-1	CASSRGQGNEQFF	TGTGCCAGCAGCCGAGGACAGGGCAATGAGCAGTTCTTC
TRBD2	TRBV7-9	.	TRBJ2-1	CASSLVLAGEQFF	TGTGCCAGCAGCTTAGTCTTAGCGGGGGAGCAGTTCTTC
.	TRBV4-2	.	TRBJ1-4	CASSQEEGVTNEKLFF	TGTGCCAGCAGCCAAGAGGAAGGGGTGACTAATGAAAAACTGTTTTTT
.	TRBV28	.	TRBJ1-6	CASSLPQGLNSPLHF	TGTGCCAGCAGTTTACCCCAGGGCCTCAATTCACCCCTCCACTTT
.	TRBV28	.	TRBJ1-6	CASTPRLYNSPLHF	TGTGCCAGCACCCCGCGGCTCTATAATTCACCCCTCCACTTT
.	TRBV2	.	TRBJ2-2	CASSSQDRNTGELFF	TGTGCCAGCAGTAGCCAGGACAGGAACACCGGGGAGCTGTTTTTT
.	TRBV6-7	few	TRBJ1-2	CASSYSGRGSNYGYTF	TGTGCCAGCAGTTACTCGGGGAGGGGCAGTAACTATGGCTACACCTTC
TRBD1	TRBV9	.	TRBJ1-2	CASSGGPHKVPGGLDYGYTF	TGTGCCAGCAGCGGAGGACCCCATAAGGTCCCAGGGGGCTTAGACTATGGCTACACCTTC
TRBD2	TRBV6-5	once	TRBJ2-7	CASSHWTSGSGEQYF	TGTGCCAGCAGTCACTGGACTAGCGGCTCGGGTGAGCAGTACTTC
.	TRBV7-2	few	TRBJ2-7	CASSLGGTYEQYF	TGTGCCAGCAGCTTAGGAGGCACCTACGAGCAGTACTTC
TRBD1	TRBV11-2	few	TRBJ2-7	CASTGQGSYEQYF	TGTGCCAGCACGGGACAGGGCTCCTACGAGCAGTACTTC
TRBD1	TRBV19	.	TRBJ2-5	CASSTMTGGQETQYF	TGTGCCAGTAGTACCATGACAGGGGGTCAAGAGACCCAGTACTTC
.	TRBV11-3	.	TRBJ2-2	CASSLEGSSNGELFF	TGTGCCAGCAGCTTAGAGGGCAGTTCTAACGGGGAGCTGTTTTTT
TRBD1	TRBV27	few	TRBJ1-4	CASRGQGSNEKLFF	TGTGCCAGCCGTGGACAGGGCTCTAATGAAAAACTGTTTTTT
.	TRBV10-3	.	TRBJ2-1	CAISGDRRNEQFF	TGTGCCATCAGTGGCGACAGGAGGAATGAGCAGTTCTTC
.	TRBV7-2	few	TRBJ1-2	CASSLTSAGYYGYTF	TGTGCCAGCAGCTTAACCTCGGCAGGATACTATGGCTACACCTTC
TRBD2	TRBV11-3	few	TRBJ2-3	CASSSSGETQYF	TGTGCCAGCAGCTCTAGCGGAGAGACGCAGTATTTT
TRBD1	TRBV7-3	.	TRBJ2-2	CASSSGQGAGELFF	TGTGCCAGCAGCTCGGGACAGGGGGCCGGGGAGCTGTTTTTT
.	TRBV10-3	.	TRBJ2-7	CAISGGPPHEQYF	TGTGCCATCAGCGGGGGGCCTCCCCACGAGCAGTACTTC
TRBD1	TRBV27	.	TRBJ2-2	CASSPRGTGKNTGELFF	TGTGCCAGCAGTCCCCGCGGGACAGGGAAAAACACCGGGGAGCTGTTTTTT
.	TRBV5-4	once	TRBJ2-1	CASSLKDSYNEQFF	TGTGCCAGCAGCTTAAAGGACAGCTACAATGAGCAGTTCTTC
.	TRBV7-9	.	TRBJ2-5	CASSLAGETQYF	TGTGCCAGCAGCTTAGCCGGGGAGACCCAGTACTTC
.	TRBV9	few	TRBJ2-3	CASSVLQGWGTDTQYF	TGTGCCAGCAGCGTACTACAGGGTTGGGGCACAGATACGCAGTATTTT
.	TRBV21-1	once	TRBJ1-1	CASSKFGGGTEAFF	.
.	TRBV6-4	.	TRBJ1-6	CASSEVGGNSPLHF	TGTGCCAGCAGTGAAGTGGGGGGTAATTCACCCCTCCACTTT
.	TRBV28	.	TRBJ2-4	CASKERGDIQYF	TGTGCCAGCAAAGAAAGGGGTGACATTCAGTACTTC
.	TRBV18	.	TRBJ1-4	CASSPGLGEKLFF	TGTGCCAGCTCACCTGGACTTGGGGAAAAACTGTTTTTT